The 5 T cell receptor beta chains listed next were all sequenced from one sample in a study of cytomegalovirus exposure and HLA in healthy donors. TCRdb's table, derived via immunoSEQ multiplex PCR, lists solely in-frame clones and lacks some. Of about 170,000 clones in the sample, roughly 90% were seen once. Sample: PBMCs. All receptors derive from a man aged 18 to 30 in good health and CMV-seropositive.

The genes are TRBV4-1 and TRBJ2-3, with D possibly being TRBD2 (5 bases). There are 15 residues in the CDR3. CDR1 is MGHRA, CDR2 YSYEKL, per germline. Trimming cost V 0 bases and J 4 bases, with 11 bases left between them. CDR3 sequence reads: CASSQEINGADTQYF. Written as DNA, the CDR3 is TGCGCCAGCAGCCAAGAGATAAACGGGGCAGATACGCAGTATTTT.

This rearrangement joins TRBV11-2 to TRBJ2-7; tentatively, D is TRBD1 (5 bases). V shed 2 bases and J shed 3 bases, with 8 bases lying between them. CDR1 and CDR2 from the germline V gene are SGHAT and FQNNGV. This CDR3 has 13 amino acids. Here the CDR3 reads CASSLSQVYEQYF. The CDR3 coding sequence is TGTGCCAGCAGCTTATCACAGGTCTACGAGCAGTACTTC. Filled out from reference TRBV11-2 and TRBJ2-7, the complete variable domain reads EAGVAQSPRYKIIEKRQSVAFWCNPISGHATLYWYQQILGQGPKLLIQFQNNGVVDDSQLPKDRFSAERLKGVDSTLKIQPAKLEDSAVYLCASSLSQVYEQYFGPGTRLTVT.

The V call is TRBV5-1, the J call TRBJ2-7, with 8 bases fitting TRBD2. Germline loops: CDR1 SGHRS, CDR2 YFSETQ. The CDR3 contains 15 residues. J gave up 2 bases and V 1 base, and 5 bases lay outside the gene matches. CDR3 DNA: TGCGCCAGCAGCTTGAGTACGGGAGGGACCTACGAGCAGTACTTC. It encodes CASSLSTGGTYEQYF.

The chain links TRBV11-3 to TRBJ2-7, with 11 positions matching TRBD2. V lost 3 bases to trimming and J lost 2 bases; unmatched junction nucleotides: 0. The CDR3 length is 14 residues. Looked up from germline, CDR1 is SGHNT and CDR2 is YENEEA. This CDR3 reads CASSLTSGTYEQYF. DNA of the CDR3: TGTGCCAGCAGCTTGACTAGCGGGACCTACGAGCAGTACTTC.

About this clone itself: This CDR3 is also generated by other DNA sequences in the sample. The chain combines TRBV7-9 with TRBJ2-1, with a possible D match to TRBD2 (5 bases). Germline V gene sequence: CDR1 SEHNR, CDR2 FQNEAQ (reference sequence). The CDR3 has 12 residues. V was trimmed by 2 bases and J by 8 bases, leaving 7 bases between them. The CDR3 bases are TGTGCCAGCAGCTTACTAGCCGATGAGCAGTTCTTC. Translation: CASSLLADEQFF.